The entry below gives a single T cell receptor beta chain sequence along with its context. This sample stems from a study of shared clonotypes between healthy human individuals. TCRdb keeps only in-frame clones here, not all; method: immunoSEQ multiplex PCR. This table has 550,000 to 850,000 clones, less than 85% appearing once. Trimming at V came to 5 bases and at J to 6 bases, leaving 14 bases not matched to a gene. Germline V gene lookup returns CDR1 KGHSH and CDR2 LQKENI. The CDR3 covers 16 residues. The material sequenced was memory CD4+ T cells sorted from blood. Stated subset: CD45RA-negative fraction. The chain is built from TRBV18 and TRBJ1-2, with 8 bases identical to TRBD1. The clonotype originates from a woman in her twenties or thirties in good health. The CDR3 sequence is CASSSSRGRENNGYTF. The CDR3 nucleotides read TGTGCCAGCTCATCAAGCAGGGGGCGTGAAAATAATGGCTACACCTTC.